Included here is one T cell receptor beta chain sequence, with context. What this receptor recognizes is not known. Within one base of it there is no much larger clone, and no base qualities were kept. These data belong to a study of T-cell memory formation after mild COVID-19 (dated by TCRdb to about 2021). About the study as a whole: TCR sequence clusters from the two donors were found to be largely donor specific. T-cell clones expanding and contracting after mild COVID-19 in a couple of donors were tracked by longitudinal TCRalpha and TCRbeta repertoire sequencing. The cohort was made up of two young adult volunteers, one female and one male, who were previously healthy.

General findings and caveats noted by the study authors: Clones that contracted from day 15 to 85 showed balanced CD4/CD8 phenotypes, whereas a second wave of clones that expanded from day 15 to 37 leaned towards CD4+. Contracting CD4+ clones appeared mostly in the CM and EM memory subsets, whereas CD8+ clones were enriched in EMRA. Some responding clones were detected in pre-infection memory, suggesting pre-existing cross-reactive memory T cells joined the SARS-CoV-2 response. SARS-CoV-2 specificity of the second-wave clones peaking on day 37 was not confirmed. The study covered only a couple of mild cases, and larger cohorts including severe cases with pre-infection samples were considered necessary.

Ficoll-Paque density gradient centrifugation was used to isolate PBMCs. Sequencing was performed on an Illumina NovaSeq 6000. TCRalpha and TCRbeta cDNA libraries were built by 5'RACE with constant-segment primers, adding sample barcodes and unique molecular identifiers. RNA was extracted from every sample with Trizol reagent. Amplification of the libraries took two PCR steps, and the second step added a second sample barcode plus Illumina TruSeq adapters. Sequencing of the libraries was done on an Illumina NovaSeq, producing 2 x 150 bp paired-end reads. As for how the authors treated the data: Reads were demultiplexed and collapsed into UMI-guided consensus sequences with migec v1.2.7. Using mixcr v2.1.11, the UMI consensuses were aligned to TRA and TRB V and J templates and assembled into clonotypes. A clonotype was counted as expanded or contracted only when both edgeR and NoisET called the clonotype significant, with the noise models trained on biological replicates. For edgeR calls, the cutoffs were a false discovery rate-adjusted p below 0.01 and a log2 fold-change threshold of 1. As an exploratory analysis of dynamics, max-normalized trajectories of the 1000 most abundant clonotypes were examined by PCA with hierarchical clustering. Separately sequenced CD4+ and CD8+ repertoires were used to assign a CD4 or CD8 phenotype to each responding clone. TCRdb cleaned the public reads at Q25 with fastp, built clones with MiXCR and kept in-frame beta chains. Under each unique CDR3 protein, matching rows form one entry showing the most common genes and DNA. TCRdb, not the authors, supplied the V and J calls. Within this sample are roughly 620,000 distinct CDR3 sequences, with about a sixth of them counted one time only. The top ten constitute about 11% of the sample.

Trimming costs V 2 bases and J 3 bases, and their ends lie 14 bases apart. CDR1 and CDR2, per the germline V gene, are LGHNA and YSLEER. From cysteine to phenylalanine, the CDR3 is 15 amino acids long. This entry keeps only the CDR3 DNA: 45 bases, framed from base 1. The chain is assembled from TRBV4-3 and TRBJ2-7, with the D gene call left open. Sequenced input: PBMCs or a T cell subset sorted from them (not recorded which). The origin of this receptor is an adult woman who had mild COVID-19 (a few samples of this study predate the infection). The sample titles of this study are shuffled in the database, so cell type and time point are left out; the donor was told from shared clones. The nucleotide sequence is TGCGCCAGCAGCCAAAGCCTCGGCCTGGGCTACGAGCAGTACTTC. This gives the protein CASSQSLGLGYEQYF.